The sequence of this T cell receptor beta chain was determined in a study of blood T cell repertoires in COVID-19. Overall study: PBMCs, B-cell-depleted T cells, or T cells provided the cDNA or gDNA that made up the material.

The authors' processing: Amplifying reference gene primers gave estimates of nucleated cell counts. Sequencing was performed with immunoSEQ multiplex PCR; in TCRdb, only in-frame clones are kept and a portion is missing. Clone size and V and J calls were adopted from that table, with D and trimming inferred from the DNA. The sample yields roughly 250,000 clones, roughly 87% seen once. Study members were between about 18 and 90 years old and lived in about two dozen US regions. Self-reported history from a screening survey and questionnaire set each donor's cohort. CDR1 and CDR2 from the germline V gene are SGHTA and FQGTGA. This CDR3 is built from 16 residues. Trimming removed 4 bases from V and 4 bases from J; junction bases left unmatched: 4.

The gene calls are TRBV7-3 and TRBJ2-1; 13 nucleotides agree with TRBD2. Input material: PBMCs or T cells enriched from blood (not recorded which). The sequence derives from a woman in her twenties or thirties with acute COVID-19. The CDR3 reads CASSSGLAGRYNEQFF. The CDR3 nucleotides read TGTGCCAGCAGCTCGGGACTAGCGGGAAGGTACAATGAGCAGTTCTTC. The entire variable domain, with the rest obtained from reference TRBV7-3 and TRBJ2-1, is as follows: GAGVSQTPSNKVTEKGKYVELRCDPISGHTALYWYRQSLGQGPEFLIYFQGTGAADDSGLPNDRFFAVRPEGSVSTLKIQRTERGDSAVYLCASSSGLAGRYNEQFFGPGTRLTVL.